This is a list of T cell receptor beta chains from one sample in a study of T cells in Graves' hyperthyroidism and ophthalmopathy. MiXCR, run by TCRdb on the multiplex PCR reads, gives a single entry per CDR3 protein. The data hold about 840,000 distinct CDR3 sequences, with around 39% observed a single time. Sequenced sample: blood. These receptors came from a young man with Graves' hyperthyroidism. Each CDR3 is given with its conserved first and last residue. The D gene is left open where the match is weak. Size is omitted from some rows. Given values are once, few, many or a class for expanded clones.

>TRBV7-2|.|.|TRBJ1-5
TGTGCCAGCAGCTCAGCAGTGGGTCAGCCCCAGCATTTT
CASSSAVGQPQHF
>TRBV15|.|TRBD2|TRBJ2-2
TGTGCCACCAGCAGATCAAGCGGGAGGACTAGCGAGAACACCGGGGAGCTGTTTTTT
CATSRSSGRTSENTGELFF
>TRBV7-2|many|.|TRBJ1-6
TGTGCCAGCAGCGAGTCTGCCTGGTCACCCCTCCACTTT
CASSESAWSPLHF
>TRBV19|.|TRBD1|TRBJ2-6
TGTGCCAGTAGCAATCGGGACAGGGACGACGTCCTGACTTTC
CASSNRDRDDVLTF
>TRBV2|few|TRBD2|TRBJ2-2
TGTGCCAGCAGTGAACCGTCTAGCGGGGGGTCGGGCACCGGGGAGCTGTTTTTT
CASSEPSSGGSGTGELFF
>TRBV24-1|.|TRBD2|TRBJ2-5
TGTGCCACCAGTGAGTCAGGACTAGCAGAGACCCAGTACTTC
CATSESGLAETQYF
>TRBV15|.|.|TRBJ2-7
TGTGCCACCAGCAGAGATCGGGCGGTTAGCTACGAGCAGTACTTC
CATSRDRAVSYEQYF
>TRBV30|few|.|TRBJ2-7
TGTGCCTGGAGTTACGGACTCCCGGGGGAGCAGTACTTC
CAWSYGLPGEQYF
>TRBV5-1|.|TRBD2|TRBJ2-5
TGCGCCAGCAGCTTGTGGGGTCGGGGGGGAGAGACCCAGTACTTC
CASSLWGRGGETQYF
>TRBV12-3/TRBV12-4|.|.|TRBJ1-1
TGTGCCAGCAGTTTTGACAGGCTTAACACTGAAGCTTCCTTT
CASSFDRLNTEASF
>TRBV9|many|.|TRBJ1-3
TGTGCCAGCAGCCTTACAGGAAGCTCTGGAAACACCATATATTTT
CASSLTGSSGNTIYF
>TRBV12-3/TRBV12-4|.|TRBD1|TRBJ1-1
TGTGCCAGCAGTTCGCCCACAGGGGGCGATGACACTGAAGCTTTCTTT
CASSSPTGGDDTEAFF
>TRBV19|many|.|TRBJ1-2
TGTGCCAGTAGTATATCACAGGGCCCCTATGGCTACACCTTC
CASSISQGPYGYTF
>TRBV20-1|.|.|TRBJ1-4
TGCAGTGCAAGACCCGTGAATAATGAAAAACTGTTTTTT
CSARPVNNEKLFF
>TRBV13|few|TRBD1|TRBJ2-7
TGTGCCAGCAGCCAAGGGACAGGAAACTCCTACGAGCAGTACTTC
CASSQGTGNSYEQYF
>TRBV12-3/TRBV12-4|.|.|TRBJ2-7
TGTGCCGGCAGTTCACACTGGGGCTACGAGCAGTACTTC
CAGSSHWGYEQYF
>TRBV6-5|many|TRBD2|TRBJ2-6
TGTGCCAGCAGGAGGGCGGGGGGCGCAGCCAACGTCCTGACTTTC
CASRRAGGAANVLTF
>TRBV9|few|TRBD2|TRBJ2-5
TGTGCCAGCAGCTTTATAGCGGGAGGGCCAAAAGAGACCCAGTACTTC
CASSFIAGGPKETQYF
>TRBV20-1|many|.|TRBJ1-5
TGCAGTGCTAGTTCGGATAGCAATCAGCCCCAGCATTTT
CSASSDSNQPQHF
>TRBV20-1|many|.|TRBJ2-7
TGCAGTGCTAGGGACATAGGCTGGAACGAGCAGTACTTC
CSARDIGWNEQYF
>TRBV12-3/TRBV12-4|.|TRBD1|TRBJ2-7
TGTGCCGGCAGTTACGCGGGACAGGCCTACGAGCAGTACTTC
CAGSYAGQAYEQYF
>TRBV29-1|.|TRBD1|TRBJ2-2
TGCAGCGTAGCTCAGACAGGGGGAGGCACCGGGGAGCTGTTTTTT
CSVAQTGGGTGELFF
>TRBV9|.|.|TRBJ2-2
TGTGCCAGCAGTTCACAGACAAACACCGGGGAGCTGTTTTTT
CASSSQTNTGELFF
>TRBV29-1|many|.|TRBJ2-7
TGCAGCGTTGGCGGCGACAAACCCTACGAGCAGTACTTC
CSVGGDKPYEQYF
>TRBV2|.|TRBD1|TRBJ1-6
TGTGCCAGCAGGGCCGGGACAGGGGACAATCAGCCCCTCCACTTT
CASRAGTGDNQPLHF
>TRBV20-1|.|.|TRBJ1-1
TGCAGTGCCCGGACAACCCAGAACACTGAAGCTTTCTTT
CSARTTQNTEAFF
>TRBV4-1|.|TRBD2|TRBJ2-7
TGCGCCAGCAGCCAAGTTCTCCGCGAGCGGGGAGCCTACGAGCAGTACTTC
CASSQVLRERGAYEQYF
>TRBV14|few|TRBD1|TRBJ2-7
TGTGCCAGCAGCCAAACAAACAGGGGGCACTACGAGCAGTACTTC
CASSQTNRGHYEQYF
>TRBV9|many|TRBD1|TRBJ1-2
TGTGCCAGCGGGGGGACAGGGTTCGGCTACACCTTC
CASGGTGFGYTF
>TRBV7-3|.|TRBD1|TRBJ1-6
TGCGCCAGCAGCGAGGGGACAGGGGAAAACTCACCCCTCCACTTT
CASSEGTGENSPLHF
>TRBV5-1|.|TRBD1|TRBJ1-2
TGCGCCAGCAGCTTGGAGTATGGCCAGGGGGCAAACTATGGCTGCACCTTC
CASSLEYGQGANYGCTF
>TRBV5-5|few|.|TRBJ2-7
TGTGCCAGCAGCTTGTTGTTAGGGCCGGAGCAGTACTTC
CASSLLLGPEQYF
>TRBV7-9|.|.|TRBJ2-5
TGTGCCAGCAGCCAAGTTCCCAGGACTACTCAAGAGACCCAGTACTTC
CASSQVPRTTQETQYF
>TRBV2|.|.|TRBJ2-7
TGTGCCAGCAGCGACACCCTGGACACTGCGCTTTACGAGCAGTACTTC
CASSDTLDTALYEQYF
>TRBV19|few|.|TRBJ2-6
TGTGCCAGTAGTGGCTCACGGAAAACAGGGGCCAACGTCCTGACTTTC
CASSGSRKTGANVLTF
>TRBV7-8|.|.|TRBJ2-7
TGTGCCAGCAGCTTAGGACAGGGAGGTTTCTACGAGCAGTACTTC
CASSLGQGGFYEQYF
>TRBV29-1|.|.|TRBJ1-1
TGCAGCGTAGTTGAGTCGCCCGCTACTGAAGCTTTCTTT
CSVVESPATEAFF
>TRBV10-3|.|TRBD1|TRBJ2-7
TGTGCCATCAGTGAGTCAAGACAGGGATTATCCTACGAGCAGTACTTC
CAISESRQGLSYEQYF
>TRBV19|.|.|TRBJ2-7
TGTGCCAGTAGTCACAGCTGCGAGCAGTACTTC
CASSHSCEQYF
>TRBV9|.|.|TRBJ1-4
TGTGCCAGCAGCTACCGGACGGATGAAAAACTGTTTTTT
CASSYRTDEKLFF
>TRBV19|few|.|TRBJ2-7
TGTGCCAGTAGTATATCCCCCGGCTCCTACGAGCAGTACTTC
CASSISPGSYEQYF
>TRBV12-3/TRBV12-4|.|TRBD1|TRBJ1-4
TGTGCCAGCAGGGGCAGGGGGGCGAATGAAAAACTGTTTTTT
CASRGRGANEKLFF
>TRBV7-9|.|.|TRBJ2-7
TGCGCCAGCAGCCAGGTCTCCCGGGACGAGCAGTACTTC
CASSQVSRDEQYF
>TRBV2|.|.|TRBJ2-7
TGTGCCAGCAGGCCCGCGACCAGGACCTGGGAGCAGTACTTC
CASRPATRTWEQYF
>TRBV9|.|.|TRBJ2-2
TGTGCCAGCAGCTCTAGCGTGAGCGGCACCGGGGAGCTGTTTTTT
CASSSSVSGTGELFF
>TRBV7-9|.|TRBD1|TRBJ2-7
TGTGCCAGCAGTCTCGGGACAGGTCCGGGCGAGCAGTACTTC
CASSLGTGPGEQYF
>TRBV7-9|.|TRBD1|TRBJ1-2
TGTGCCAGCAGCTTAAGGGGGACAGGCAACTATGGCCACACCTTC
CASSLRGTGNYGHTF
>TRBV20-1|few|.|TRBJ2-7
TGCAGTGCTCGCCGGGACCCCGGAGGGGACGAGCAGTACTTC
CSARRDPGGDEQYF
>TRBV20-1|.|.|TRBJ2-6
TGCAGTGCCCGAGGGGGGGCGGACACCGGGGCCAACGTCCTGACTTTC
CSARGGADTGANVLTF
>TRBV7-6|.|.|TRBJ1-1
TGTGCCAGCAGCTGGAGAGGCAGCACTGAAGCTTTCTTT
CASSWRGSTEAFF
>TRBV20-1|once|.|TRBJ1-2
TGCAGTGCTAGCCCTACTGCGGGAGGGCGCTACACCTTC
CSASPTAGGRYTF
>TRBV12-3/TRBV12-4|.|.|TRBJ1-2
TGTGCCAGCAGTGAAGGGTTGTCTGGAAACACCTTC
CASSEGLSGNTF
>TRBV10-3|once|.|TRBJ1-1
TGTGCCATCAGTGGGGGGGGGCCCCAAGGGTCGGTTGAAGCTTTCTTT
CAISGGGPQGSVEAFF
>TRBV10-3|.|.|TRBJ1-5
TGTGCCATCAGTGAGTCTAGGGACCAGCCCCAGCATTTT
CAISESRDQPQHF
>TRBV7-9|few|.|TRBJ2-7
TGTGCCAGCAGCTTAGAAGTAGTTGACGAGCAGTACTTC
CASSLEVVDEQYF
>TRBV10-3|few|.|TRBJ1-4
TGTGCCAGCAGTTATGGGGACCGTCAGGCCGAAAAACTGTTTTTT
CASSYGDRQAEKLFF
>TRBV7-9|many|.|TRBJ2-6
TGTGCCAGCAGCGTTGAATGGCAGGGTACTGGGGCCAACGTCCTGACTTTC
CASSVEWQGTGANVLTF
>TRBV2|many|.|TRBJ1-3
TGTGCCAGCAGTTATGGCTCTGGAAACACCATATATTTT
CASSYGSGNTIYF